Following are 24 T cell receptor beta chains from one sample sequenced in a study of cytomegalovirus exposure and HLA in healthy donors. PCR employed 60 Vbeta and 13 Jbeta primers. TCRdb's table, derived via immunoSEQ multiplex PCR, lists solely in-frame clones and lacks some. Of around 140,000 clones listed, approximately 82% are singletons. The specimen was PBMCs. All receptors derive from a man aged 35-49 years in good health and CMV-seronegative.

V is TRBV4-3 and J is TRBJ2-3; the match to TRBD1 covers 8 bases. This CDR3 is 17 amino acids long. Germline CDR1 is LGHNA and CDR2 is YSLEER. The trim removed 4 bases at V and 5 bases at J, leaving 14 bases unmatched. CDR3 DNA sequence: TGCGCCAGCAGCCCGGTCATACAGGGGGGAGACTTAGATACGCAGTATTTT. Translation: CASSPVIQGGDLDTQYF.

This chain connects TRBV2 to TRBJ2-2, with 9 bases matching TRBD1. The CDR3 length is 17 residues. The V and J ends lost 4 bases and 3 bases, in that order; junction bases with no gene match: 9. Looked up from germline, CDR1 is SNHLY and CDR2 is FYNNEI. This chain's CDR3 is CASSVPTGGRYTGELFF. In DNA, the CDR3 is TGTGCCAGCAGTGTACCGACAGGGGGTCGTTACACCGGGGAGCTGTTTTTT.

This chain connects TRBV14 to TRBJ1-4; the D gene is possibly TRBD1 (5 bases). Deletions cut 0 bases from V and 7 bases from J, with 15 bases between. Germline V gives CDR1 SGHDN, CDR2 FVKESK. CDR3 length: 16 residues. Here the CDR3 reads CASSQDTGGSGEKLFF. DNA of the CDR3: TGTGCCAGCAGCCAAGATACGGGGGGGTCGGGTGAAAAACTGTTTTTT.

The J gene is TRBJ1-6, the V gene TRBV28; D gene ambiguous. The germline gives CDR1 MDHEN, CDR2 SYDVKM. CDR3 length: 18 residues. The V end was cut by 5 bases, the J end by 4 bases, with 21 bases between. CDR3 sequence: CASSPAGGGRGYNSPLHF. The CDR3 region has the DNA TGTGCCAGCAGTCCCGCCGGTGGAGGGCGGGGATATAATTCACCCCTCCACTTT.

The chain recombines TRBV6-5 with TRBJ2-1; D might be TRBD2 (6 bases). Germline V CDR1 and CDR2: MNHEY, SVGAGI. The CDR3 consists of 12 residues. V lost 2 bases, J lost 8 bases, and 7 bases lay in between. DNA of the CDR3: TGTGCCAGCAGTTACGGCGGGGATGAGCAGTTCTTC. It yields the protein CASSYGGDEQFF.

The CDR3 coding sequence is TGTGCCAGCAGTGAAGCCAGATCTTCACCCCTCCACTTT. Translated, it gives CASSEARSSPLHF. The gene calls are TRBV6-1 and TRBJ1-6; D is uncertain. Germline V CDR1 and CDR2: MNHNS, SASEGT. This CDR3 has 13 amino acids. Trimming left V 0 bases short and J 9 bases short, with 6 bases between.

The chain carries TRBV7-6 and TRBJ1-2; D gene ambiguous. The length of the CDR3 is 14 residues. Germline CDR1 SGHVS, CDR2 FNYEAQ. V lost 5 bases and J 1 base, leaving 11 bases between the germline ends. As DNA, the CDR3 is TGTGCCAGCAGCCCCTCTCGGGGTAACTATGGCTACACCTTC. Translating gives CASSPSRGNYGYTF.

The CDR3 protein is CASSSGLASYEQYF. CDR3 sequence (DNA): TGTGCCAGCAGCTCCGGATTAGCGAGTTACGAGCAGTACTTC. J is TRBJ2-7 and V is TRBV5-4, with TRBD2 as a possible D gene (5 bases). V lost 3 bases to trimming and J lost 4 bases, with 14 bases between them. The CDR3 covers 14 residues. Germline loops: CDR1 SGHNT, CDR2 YYREEE (reference sequence).

V and J are TRBV6-5 and TRBJ1-2; D is possibly TRBD1 (5 bases). CDR1 is MNHEY and CDR2 is SVGAGI in the germline V gene. The V and J ends lost 0 bases and 6 bases respectively, with 11 bases between them. CDR3 length: 14 residues. The CDR3 is CASSYSLGADGYTF. The CDR3 DNA sequence: TGTGCCAGCAGTTACTCCTTAGGGGCGGATGGCTACACCTTC.

The table lists this clone with a few counts. V usage is TRBV7-2 and J usage is TRBJ2-7; 7 bases match TRBD2. V lost 5 bases, J lost 0 bases, and 1 base stayed unmatched. The CDR3 loop spans 13 amino acids. The V gene's germline CDR1 is SGHTA and CDR2 FQGNSA. CDR3 region: CASSRTSSYEQYF. CDR3 nucleotide sequence: TGTGCCAGCAGCCGGACTAGCTCCTACGAGCAGTACTTC.

CDR3 residues: CASSFPGLRDPEAFF. The CDR3 DNA is TGTGCCAGCAGTTTCCCGGGACTCCGGGACCCTGAAGCTTTCTTT. The J gene is TRBJ1-1, the V gene TRBV27; maybe TRBD1 (5 bases). V was clipped by 3 bases and J by 6 bases, with 17 bases between them. The CDR3 runs to 15 residues. Germline V lookup: CDR1 MNHEY, CDR2 SMNVEV (reference sequence).

The chain carries TRBV5-4 and TRBJ2-3; D perhaps matches TRBD2 (6 bases). There are 17 residues in the CDR3. CDR1 and CDR2 (germline): SGHNT, YYREEE (reference sequence). The V end lost 1 base, the J end lost 3 bases, and 18 bases lay between the germline ends. The CDR3 region is CASSLMEGEGRTDTQYF. The CDR3, as DNA: TGTGCCAGCAGCTTGATGGAGGGAGAAGGTAGGACAGATACGCAGTATTTT.

This clone was recorded once. The V call is TRBV7-8, the J call TRBJ1-1; D remains unclear. CDR3 length: 14 amino acids. The germline V gene encodes CDR1 SGHVS and CDR2 FQNEAQ. Deletions cut 1 base from V and 7 bases from J, with 13 bases between. The DNA of the CDR3 is TGTGCCAGCAGCTTAGAACAGACCAACCTTGAAGCTTTCTTT. Its protein is CASSLEQTNLEAFF. The whole variable domain, filled in from reference TRBV7-8 and TRBJ1-1, reads GAGVSQSPRYKVAKRGQDVALRCDPISGHVSLFWYQQALGQGPEFLTYFQNEAQLDKSGLPSDRFFAERPEGSVSTLKIQRTQQEDSAVYLCASSLEQTNLEAFFGQGTRLTVV.

V and J are TRBV27 and TRBJ2-2, with D possibly TRBD1 on 6 matching bases. The germline V gene has CDR1 MNHEY and CDR2 SMNVEV (reference sequence). The CDR3 length is 17 residues. Between the trimmed V and J ends, which lost 1 base and 0 bases, there was a span of 12 bases. The CDR3 is CASSLWSGTTNTGELFF. Written as DNA, the CDR3 is TGTGCCAGCAGTTTATGGTCCGGGACAACGAACACCGGGGAGCTGTTTTTT.

This clone was found a few times. The chain has TRBV2 and TRBJ2-5, with a weak D call TRBD2 (6 bases). V was shortened by 0 bases and J by 3 bases, with 17 bases between the two germline ends. Germline loops: CDR1 SNHLY, CDR2 FYNNEI. The CDR3 runs 17 residues. In DNA, the CDR3 is TGTGCCAGCAGTGAAGCGGAACATTTGGAGGGAGAAGAGACCCAGTACTTC. Translation: CASSEAEHLEGEETQYF.

The CDR3 region is CASSYIDREEQYF. The CDR3 DNA reads as TGTGCCAGCAGTTACATCGACAGGGAAGAGCAGTACTTC. The V call is TRBV6-5, the J call TRBJ2-7; 7 bases fit TRBD1. Germline lookup yields CDR1 MNHEY and CDR2 SVGAGI. This CDR3 has 13 residues. Trimming took 2 bases from V and 7 from J; bases not matched to a gene: 5.

The genes are TRBV7-9 and TRBJ1-2; tentatively, D is TRBD1 (5 bases). V lost 5 bases and J lost 3, with 10 bases in between. The CDR3 contains 13 residues. Germline CDR1 reads SEHNR; CDR2 reads FQNEAQ (reference sequence). CDR3 in DNA: TGTGCCAGCAGCCCCAGGGATGACTATGGCTACACCTTC. Amino acid sequence: CASSPRDDYGYTF.

This clone was observed once. The V gene is TRBV19, the J gene TRBJ2-2; 9 nucleotides match TRBD1. The CDR3 is 14 amino acids. V dropped 6 bases and J dropped 7; count of bases not matched to a gene: 6. Germline assignment: CDR1 LNHDA and CDR2 SQIVND (reference sequence). Here the CDR3 reads CASRGQGDVGELFF. The CDR3 DNA follows: TGTGCCAGTAGGGGACAGGGAGACGTCGGGGAGCTGTTTTTT.

V gene TRBV27 combines with J gene TRBJ2-3, with 9 bases fitting TRBD1. The CDR3 is 16 residues long. Per germline, CDR1 MNHEY and CDR2 SMNVEV (reference sequence). J lost 4 bases, V lost 6 bases, and 11 bases had no gene match. The CDR3 sequence is CASRYLWDRVSDTQYF. CDR3 DNA sequence: TGTGCCAGCAGATACCTTTGGGACAGGGTCTCAGATACGCAGTATTTT.

This clone occurred once. The chain carries TRBV4-1 and TRBJ2-1, with TRBD2 matching over 9 bases. The length of the CDR3 is 18 residues. Germline CDR1 reads MGHRA; CDR2 reads YSYEKL. J gave up 2 bases and V 0 bases, and 8 bases lay outside the gene matches. CDR3 sequence reads: CASSQERVAGVAYNEQFF. The CDR3 bases are TGCGCCAGCAGCCAAGAAAGGGTAGCGGGGGTGGCCTACAATGAGCAGTTCTTC.

The chain is built from TRBV19 and TRBJ2-5, with TRBD2 as a possible D gene (6 bases). Between the trimmed V and J ends, which lost 4 bases and 4 bases, there was a span of 19 bases. The CDR3 sequence is 16 residues long. CDR1 and CDR2 (germline): LNHDA, SQIVND (reference sequence). The DNA for the CDR3 is TGTGCCAGTAGTAGAGAAGCGGGCCTAGGAGGAGAGACCCAGTACTTC. Amino acid sequence: CASSREAGLGGETQYF.

V usage is TRBV4-1 and J usage is TRBJ2-7; 8 positions agree with TRBD1. The CDR3 spans 16 residues. CDR1 is MGHRA, CDR2 YSYEKL, per germline. Trimming removed 1 base from V and 1 base from J; junction bases left unmatched: 6. The CDR3 loop reads CASSQVLGQGSYEQYF. The CDR3 DNA reads TGCGCCAGCAGCCAAGTCCTCGGACAGGGATCCTACGAGCAGTACTTC.

The chain carries TRBV30 and TRBJ1-5; a possible D gene is TRBD1 (5 bases). The CDR3 consists of 16 residues. The V end was cut by 2 bases, the J end by 6 bases, with 20 bases between. CDR1 is GTSNPN and CDR2 is SVGIG in the germline V gene (reference sequence). CDR3 region: CAWSYQGQGSGQPQHF. The DNA of the CDR3 is TGTGCCTGGAGTTACCAAGGGCAGGGTTCTGGTCAGCCCCAGCATTTT.

V usage is TRBV6-5 and J usage is TRBJ1-5; D is undetermined. From germline, CDR1 is MNHEY and CDR2 SVGAGI. V was pared by 6 bases and J by 3 bases, with 15 bases between. The CDR3 is made up of 15 amino acids. The CDR3 region is CASRGGLQPNQPQHF. CDR3 DNA: TGTGCCAGCAGAGGAGGATTGCAACCCAATCAGCCCCAGCATTTT.